This T cell receptor beta chain was recorded in a study of shared clonotypes between healthy human individuals. Per germline, CDR1 LGHNA and CDR2 YSLEER. The CDR3 has 13 amino acids. V lost 0 bases and J lost 4, with 6 bases in between. Sequencing was performed with immunoSEQ multiplex PCR; in TCRdb, only in-frame clones are kept and a portion is missing. The profile shows more than 2,000,000 clones, 85% to 95% of them singletons. The chain employs TRBV4-3 and TRBJ1-1; D gene unclear. The receptor was isolated from a man between 18 and 35 years old in good health. Sequencing used naive CD4+ T cells sorted from blood. Subset reported: CD45RA+ positively selected. The CDR3 DNA follows: TGCGCCAGCAGCCAAGAGATTCGCACTGAAGCTTTCTTT. Translated: CASSQEIRTEAFF.